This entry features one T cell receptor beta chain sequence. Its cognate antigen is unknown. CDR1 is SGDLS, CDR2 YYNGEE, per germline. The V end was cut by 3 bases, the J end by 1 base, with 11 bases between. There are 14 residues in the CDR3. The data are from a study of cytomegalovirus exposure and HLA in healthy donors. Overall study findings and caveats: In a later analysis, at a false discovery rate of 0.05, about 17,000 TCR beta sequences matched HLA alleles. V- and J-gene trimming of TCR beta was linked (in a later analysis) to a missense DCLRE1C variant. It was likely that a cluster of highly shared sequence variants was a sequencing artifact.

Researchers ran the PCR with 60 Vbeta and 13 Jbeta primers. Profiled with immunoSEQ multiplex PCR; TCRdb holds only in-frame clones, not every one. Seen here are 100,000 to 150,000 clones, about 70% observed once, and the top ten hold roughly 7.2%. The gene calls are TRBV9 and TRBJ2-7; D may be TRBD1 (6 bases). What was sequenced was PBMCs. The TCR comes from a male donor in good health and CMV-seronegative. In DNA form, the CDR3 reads TGTGCCAGCAGCGCCCGGGACAAATCCTACGAGCAGTACTTC. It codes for CASSARDKSYEQYF.